Each of the 24 T cell receptor beta chains below was sequenced from the same sample in a study of blood T cells in healthy people across ages. Through a sample-barcoded 5' primer and a J-beta primer mix, a second PCR was run for roughly 6 to 12 cycles. MiXCR, applied by TCRdb to the 5' RACE reads, yields one record per CDR3 protein. Of 750,000 to 950,000 distinct CDR3 sequences in the sample, roughly 26% were seen once. These sequences were also reported in another study, on T cells of mothers and their children.

The sequenced sample was blood. These receptors were taken from a boy between 10 and 17 years old in good health.

This clonotype occurred a few times. The gene calls are TRBV12-3 or TRBV12-4 and TRBJ2-4; weak D call: TRBD2 (6 bases). V lost 10 bases and J lost 2, with 12 bases in between. This CDR3 is built from 13 residues. CDR3 amino acids: CATSAGSKNIQYF. In nucleotides, the CDR3 is TGTGCCACCTCGGCGGGATCCAAAAACATTCAGTACTTC.

J is TRBJ2-1 and V is TRBV2; D gene ambiguous. The DNA end is more similar to TRBJ2-7, so the J call may be wrong. Germline CDR1 reads SNHLY; CDR2 reads FYNNEI. This CDR3 is built from 13 residues. The CDR3 here is CASSSRRSYEQYF. The CDR3, as DNA: TGTGCCAGCAGTTCACGGAGATCCTACGAGCAGTACTTC.

This chain connects TRBV28 to TRBJ2-7, with D possibly TRBD1 on 5 matching bases. V lost 7 bases and J 7 bases, leaving 20 bases between the germline ends. Per the germline V gene, CDR1 is MDHEN and CDR2 is SYDVKM. This CDR3 has 14 residues. The CDR3: CASTLRGRPREQYF. CDR3 in DNA: TGTGCCAGCACCCTTAGGGGCAGGCCCCGGGAGCAGTACTTC.

The chain couples TRBV4-1 to TRBJ2-5; D not certain. Between the trimmed V and J ends, which lost 4 bases and 0 bases, there was a span of 12 bases. The CDR3 length is 15 residues. Germline V lookup: CDR1 MGHRA, CDR2 YSYEKL. DNA of the CDR3: TGCGCCAGCAGCCCAGTGAACCAGGACCAAGAGACCCAGTACTTC. As protein: CASSPVNQDQETQYF.

This sequence joins TRBV4-2 and TRBJ2-1, with TRBD1 identical over 7 bases. This CDR3 comprises 16 residues. In germline, CDR1 is LGHNA, CDR2 YNFKEQ. V lost 0 bases, J lost 6 bases, and 8 bases stayed unmatched. CDR3 in DNA: TGTGCCAGCAGCCAAGAATTATCCGCAGGGGGCAATGAGCAGTTCTTC. It encodes CASSQELSAGGNEQFF.

V and J are TRBV4-2 and TRBJ2-1; 10 positions match TRBD2. CDR1 and CDR2 (germline): LGHNA, YNFKEQ. This CDR3 contains 17 residues. V dropped 1 base and J dropped 4; count of bases not matched to a gene: 7. CDR3 in DNA: TGTGCCAGCAGCCAAGTAATAGCGGGGGGAAATTACAATGAGCAGTTCTTC. Translating it yields CASSQVIAGGNYNEQFF.

This clonotype has only a few counts. The gene calls are TRBV27 and TRBJ2-3; the D gene is possibly TRBD2 (5 bases). Trimming removed 5 bases at V and 3 bases at J, with 15 bases between. The CDR3 totals 15 residues. CDR1 and CDR2 from the germline V gene are MNHEY and SMNVEV (reference sequence). CDR3 DNA: TGTGCCAGCAGTCGGGGTCGGACGGGTACAGATACGCAGTATTTT. As protein: CASSRGRTGTDTQYF.

The rearrangement links TRBV20-1 to TRBJ1-1; a weak D match, TRBD1 (6 bases). The germline V and J ends were trimmed by 3 bases and 0 bases, with 11 bases remaining between them. This CDR3 contains 14 residues. The V gene's germline CDR1 is DFQATT and CDR2 SNEGSKA (reference sequence). This chain's CDR3 is CSASSGTLNTEAFF. DNA of the CDR3: TGCAGTGCTAGCTCCGGGACACTGAACACTGAAGCTTTCTTT.

This clonotype has only a few counts. This chain links TRBV7-9 with TRBJ2-2; D gene unclear. Germline V gene data show CDR1 as SEHNR and CDR2 as FQNEAQ (reference sequence). The CDR3 loop spans 17 amino acids. V gave up 0 bases and J gave up 5 bases, with 16 bases separating them. CDR3 sequence reads: CASSLAPPDRSTGELFF. CDR3 DNA: TGTGCCAGCAGCTTAGCCCCCCCGGACCGCAGTACCGGGGAGCTGTTTTTT.

This clonotype was seen at least ten times. V gene TRBV24-1 combines with J gene TRBJ2-5, with 7 bases matching TRBD1. V was pared by 4 bases and J by 7 bases, with 26 bases of the junction left unmatched. CDR3 size: 20 residues. Germline CDR1 reads KGHDR; CDR2 reads SFDVKD. In nucleotides, the CDR3 is TGTGCCACCAGTGACTTGACAGGGACAGAGTTTTTTGGGTGTTCAGGGACCCAGTACTTC. Amino acids: CATSDLTGTEFFGCSGTQYF.

This sequence joins TRBV7-9 and TRBJ1-4, with D perhaps matching TRBD1 (6 bases). The V end was cut by 5 bases, the J end by 8 bases, with 21 bases between. The CDR3 extends over 16 amino acids. Germline loops: CDR1 SEHNR, CDR2 FQNEAQ (reference sequence). CDR3 DNA sequence: TGTGCCAGCAGCCCAGGGCTACAGGGAATTGGCGAAAAACTGTTTTTT. Protein: CASSPGLQGIGEKLFF.

This clonotype showed up just a few times. V and J are TRBV11-2 and TRBJ1-2; no definite D call. V was clipped by 0 bases and J by 4 bases, with 12 bases between them. The CDR3 length is 15 residues. The V gene's germline CDR1 is SGHAT and CDR2 FQNNGV. CDR3 nucleotides: TGTGCCAGCAGCTTAGATCACAACAGCCCCTATGGCTACACCTTC. This translates into CASSLDHNSPYGYTF.

This clonotype was detected a few times. DNA for the CDR3: TGTGCCAGCACAGCGGTCCAGGGAAACACCATATATTTT. It yields the protein CASTAVQGNTIYF. The rearrangement links TRBV6-1 to TRBJ1-3, with unresolved D. This CDR3 is built from 13 residues. The germline gives CDR1 MNHNS, CDR2 SASEGT. Between the trimmed V and J ends, which lost 7 bases and 4 bases, there was a span of 11 bases.

This clonotype appeared once. The V call is TRBV6-5, the J call TRBJ2-5, with 8 nucleotides matching TRBD1. The germline gives CDR1 MNHEY, CDR2 SVGAGI. V was pared by 7 bases and J by 5 bases, with 12 bases of the junction left unmatched. The CDR3 consists of 15 residues. The CDR3 protein is CASIGRRTGIETQYF. In DNA, the CDR3 is TGTGCCAGCATAGGGAGAAGGACAGGGATTGAGACCCAGTACTTC.

The chain uses TRBV29-1 and TRBJ2-5, with D unresolved. V lost 4 bases and J lost 5, with 11 bases in between. CDR3 length: 12 amino acids. The germline V gene has CDR1 SQVTM and CDR2 ANQGSEA. CDR3 bases: TGCAGCGTTGGGCCGGCCGGCGAGACCCAGTACTTC. It specifies CSVGPAGETQYF.

The V and J genes are TRBV29-1 and TRBJ2-7, with D hard to call. The CDR3 loop spans 16 amino acids. Germline lookup yields CDR1 SQVTM and CDR2 ANQGSEA. The ends were cut back, 4 bases at V and 4 bases at J, with 23 bases in the middle. The CDR3 coding sequence is TGCAGCGTTGGCCTCGGTCCTTCCCCCTCTTCTTACGAGCAGTACTTC. As protein: CSVGLGPSPSSYEQYF.

The J gene is TRBJ1-3, the V gene TRBV6-1; D remains ambiguous. The CDR3 loop spans 15 amino acids. Deletions cut 3 bases from V and 0 bases from J, with 9 bases between. In germline, CDR1 is MNHNS, CDR2 SASEGT. In DNA form, the CDR3 reads TGTGCCAGCAGTGAGTACGGAGGCTCTGGAAACACCATATATTTT. Amino acids: CASSEYGGSGNTIYF.

This sequence joins TRBV20-1 and TRBJ2-5; D might be TRBD2 (5 bases). Germline CDR1 is DFQATT and CDR2 is SNEGSKA (reference sequence). This CDR3 spans 14 amino acids. V was trimmed by 1 base and J by 3 bases, leaving 12 bases between them. CDR3 residues: CSARVAGVKETQYF. The DNA for the CDR3 is TGCAGTGCTAGAGTCGCCGGGGTTAAAGAGACCCAGTACTTC.

The CDR3 spells CASSTGDSGSGNTIYF. The CDR3 DNA reads as TGCGCCAGCAGCACCGGGGACAGCGGCTCTGGAAACACCATATATTTT. The rearrangement joins TRBV5-1 to TRBJ1-3, with 7 bases aligning to TRBD1. The CDR3 length is 16 residues. CDR1 and CDR2 (germline): SGHRS, YFSETQ. Losses at the gene ends were 4 bases for V and 0 bases for J; bases not matched to a gene: 7.

The chain carries TRBV11-2 and TRBJ2-1; 12 bases match TRBD2. CDR3 size: 17 residues. Germline V gene data show CDR1 as SGHAT and CDR2 as FQNNGV. J gave up 4 bases and V 4 bases, and 8 bases lay outside the gene matches. As DNA, the CDR3 is TGTGCCAGCAGCTCCCCCCTAGCGGGGGGGTGGTACAATGAGCAGTTCTTC. Translation: CASSSPLAGGWYNEQFF.

The rearrangement joins TRBV12-3 or TRBV12-4 to TRBJ2-2, with 8 bases identical to TRBD2. V shed 4 bases, J shed 3 bases, and the junction held 7 bases outside the gene matches. The CDR3 covers 16 residues. The CDR3 region has the DNA TGTGCCAGCAGTTCATCGGGACTAGGGGACACCGGGGAGCTGTTTTTT. This encodes CASSSSGLGDTGELFF.

This clonotype appeared a few times. The chain couples TRBV12-3 or TRBV12-4 to TRBJ1-4; 7 nucleotides agree with TRBD1. The CDR3 length is 15 residues. The V gene end was trimmed by 5 bases and the J gene end by 7 bases; junction bases not matched to a gene: 10. The CDR3 sequence: CASSPPGQSTEKLFF. The CDR3 DNA reads as TGTGCCAGCAGTCCTCCGGGACAGAGCACTGAAAAACTGTTTTTT.

This clonotype was observed a handful of times. In DNA form, the CDR3 reads TGTGCCAGCAGCTTAGACGGGGGGTCTCAGTTCTTC. This translates into CASSLDGGSQFF. This sequence joins TRBV7-9 and TRBJ2-5; 7 bases agree with TRBD2. The end of the DNA fits TRBJ2-1 better, so the J call may be wrong. The CDR3 length is 12 residues. In germline, CDR1 is SEHNR, CDR2 FQNEAQ (reference sequence).

This rearrangement joins TRBV5-1 to TRBJ2-7, with D possibly matching TRBD1 (7 bases). V lost 4 bases to trimming and J lost 2 bases, with 16 bases between them. The CDR3 has 15 residues. In germline, CDR1 is SGHRS, CDR2 YFSETQ. The CDR3 sequence is CASSPGGTAPYEQYF. The CDR3 coding sequence is TGCGCCAGCAGCCCAGGGGGGACAGCTCCCTACGAGCAGTACTTC.